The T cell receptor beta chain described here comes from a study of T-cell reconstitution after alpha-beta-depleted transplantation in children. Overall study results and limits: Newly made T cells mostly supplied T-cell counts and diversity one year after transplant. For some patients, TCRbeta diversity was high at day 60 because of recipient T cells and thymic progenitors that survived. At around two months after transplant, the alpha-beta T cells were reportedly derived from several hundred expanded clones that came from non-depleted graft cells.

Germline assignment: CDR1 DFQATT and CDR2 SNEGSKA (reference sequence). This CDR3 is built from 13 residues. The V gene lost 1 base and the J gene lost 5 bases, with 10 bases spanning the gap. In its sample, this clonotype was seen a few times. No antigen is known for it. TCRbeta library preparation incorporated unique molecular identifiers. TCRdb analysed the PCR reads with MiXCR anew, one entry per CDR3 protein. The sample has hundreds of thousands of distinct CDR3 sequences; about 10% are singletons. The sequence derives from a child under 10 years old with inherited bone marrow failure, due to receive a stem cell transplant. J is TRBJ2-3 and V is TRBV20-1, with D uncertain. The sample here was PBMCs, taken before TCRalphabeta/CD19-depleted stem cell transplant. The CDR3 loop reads CSARVPTIDTQYF. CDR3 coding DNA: TGCAGTGCTAGAGTCCCTACAATAGATACGCAGTATTTT.